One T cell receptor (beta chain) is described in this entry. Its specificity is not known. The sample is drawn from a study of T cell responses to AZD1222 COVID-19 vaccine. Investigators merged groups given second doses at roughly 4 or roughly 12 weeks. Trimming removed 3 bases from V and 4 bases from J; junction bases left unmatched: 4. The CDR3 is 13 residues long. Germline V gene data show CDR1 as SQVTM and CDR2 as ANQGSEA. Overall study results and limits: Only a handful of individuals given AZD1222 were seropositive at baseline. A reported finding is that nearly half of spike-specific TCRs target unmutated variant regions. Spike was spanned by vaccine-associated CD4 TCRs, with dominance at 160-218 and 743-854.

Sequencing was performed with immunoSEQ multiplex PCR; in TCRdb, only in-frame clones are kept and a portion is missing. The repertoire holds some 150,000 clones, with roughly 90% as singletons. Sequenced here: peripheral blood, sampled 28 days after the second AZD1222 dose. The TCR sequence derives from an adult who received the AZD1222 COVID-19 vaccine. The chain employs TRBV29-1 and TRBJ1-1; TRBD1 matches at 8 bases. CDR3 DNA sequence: TGCAGCGTTGATGCAGGACAGGGCACTGAAGCTTTCTTT. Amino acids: CSVDAGQGTEAFF.